This passage covers 23 T cell receptor beta chains from one sample sequenced in a study of T cells in Graves' hyperthyroidism and ophthalmopathy. RNA transcripts gave rise to amplified TCR beta CDR3 regions. Using the HTBI primer set, a first-round RT-PCR was run on the TCR CDR3. In TCRdb, the multiplex PCR reads were re-called with MiXCR into one record per CDR3 protein. The sample has fewer than 550,000 distinct CDR3 sequences; 15% to 17% are singletons. Material: blood. These receptors were collected from a woman younger than 35 with Graves' hyperthyroidism.

In nucleotides, the CDR3 is TGTGCCAGCAGTTATCAATATGGCTACACCTTC. This codes for CASSYQYGYTF. The V gene is TRBV6-1, the J gene TRBJ1-2, with D hard to call. The CDR3 runs to 11 residues. Trimming pared 5 bases from V and 5 bases from J, leaving 6 bases between. Germline CDR1 reads MNHNS; CDR2 reads SASEGT.

This clonotype occurred many times. The chain links TRBV4-1 to TRBJ1-4, with D uncertain. V was pared by 2 bases and J by 5 bases, with 12 bases between. Germline V CDR1 and CDR2: MGHRA, YSYEKL. CDR3 length: 15 amino acids. The CDR3 reads CASSQTEGQNEKLFF. The CDR3 DNA sequence: TGCGCCAGCAGCCAAACGGAGGGCCAAAATGAAAAACTGTTTTTT.

This clonotype has a count of ten or more. V gene TRBV7-9 combines with J gene TRBJ2-5, with 11 bases matching TRBD2. Germline values: CDR1 SEHNR, CDR2 FQNEAQ (reference sequence). CDR3 length: 17 amino acids. The J segment lost 0 bases and the V segment lost 5 bases, leaving 8 bases of the junction unmatched. CDR3: CASSPAGTSGYQETQYF. As DNA, the CDR3 is TGTGCCAGCAGCCCGGCTGGGACTAGCGGCTACCAAGAGACCCAGTACTTC.

The chain couples TRBV20-1 to TRBJ1-2; D is possibly TRBD1 (6 bases). This CDR3 spans 15 amino acids. The germline V gene has CDR1 DFQATT and CDR2 SNEGSKA (reference sequence). Trimming shortened V by 2 bases and J by 1 base, and 14 bases separated the two germline ends. This CDR3 is CSARHRGALNYGYTF. CDR3 bases: TGCAGTGCTAGACATCGGGGGGCCCTTAACTATGGCTACACCTTC.

This clonotype was observed a few times. V usage is TRBV15 and J usage is TRBJ2-3; the match to TRBD2 covers 11 bases. The CDR3 sequence is 15 residues long. The V and J ends lost 0 bases and 10 bases, in that order; junction bases with no gene match: 6. CDR1 is LNHNV and CDR2 is YYDKDF in the germline V gene (reference sequence). The CDR3 here is CATSRDMGLAAAQYF. The DNA for the CDR3 is TGTGCCACCAGCAGAGATATGGGACTAGCGGCGGCGCAGTATTTT. The full variable domain, completed using reference TRBV15 and TRBJ2-3, is DAMVIQNPRYQVTQFGKPVTLSCSQTLNHNVMYWYQQKSSQAPKLLFHYYDKDFNNEADTPDNFQSRRPNTSFCFLDIRSPGLGDTAMYLCATSRDMGLAAAQYFGPGTRLTVL.

This chain connects TRBV5-1 to TRBJ2-7; D is unresolved. Germline-derived CDR1 and CDR2 are SGHRS and YFSETQ. The CDR3 has 14 amino acids. Trimming took off 1 base at V and 3 bases at J, with 11 bases between the two ends. As DNA, the CDR3 is TGCGCCAGCAGCTTGCTCCCGAGAGACTACGAGCAGTACTTC. It encodes CASSLLPRDYEQYF.

About this clonotype: Possible read error: a much larger clone is one base away. The chain carries TRBV28 and TRBJ2-7; D uncertain. The V end was cut by 7 bases, the J end by 0 bases, with 16 bases between. This CDR3 comprises 15 residues. The V gene's germline CDR1 is MDHEN and CDR2 SYDVKM. As DNA, the CDR3 is TGTGCCAGCAATCCGAGAGGCAGAGTCTCCTACGAGCAGTACTTC. Translated, it gives CASNPRGRVSYEQYF.

At least ten counts were recorded for this clonotype. This rearrangement joins TRBV12-3 or TRBV12-4 to TRBJ2-5; 7 bases are a match to TRBD1. V was pared by 6 bases and J by 5 bases, with 3 bases of the junction left unmatched. The CDR3 is made up of 12 amino acids. The CDR3 loop reads CASRGQRETQYF. The CDR3 DNA follows: TGTGCCAGCAGGGGACAGAGGGAGACCCAGTACTTC.

This clonotype was seen at least ten times. V gene TRBV3-1 combines with J gene TRBJ1-1; no definite D call. Trimming pared 1 base from V and 11 bases from J, leaving 14 bases between. The CDR3 has 13 amino acids. CDR1 and CDR2 (germline): LGHDT, YNNKEL (reference sequence). The CDR3, as DNA: TGTGCCAGCAGCCAAGCGAGGGAGCAAGGGGCTTTCTTT. Its protein is CASSQAREQGAFF.

V usage is TRBV7-2 and J usage is TRBJ1-4; D is unclear. The CDR3 totals 15 residues. Germline V gene sequence: CDR1 SGHTA, CDR2 FQGNSA. Trimming took off 2 bases at V and 8 bases at J, with 15 bases between the two ends. The CDR3 nucleotides read TGTGCCAGCAGCTTATGGACCACAAGTAGGGAAAAACTGTTTTTT. Translating it yields CASSLWTTSREKLFF.

This clonotype was detected many times. V gene TRBV7-2 combines with J gene TRBJ2-1; D is possibly TRBD1 (6 bases). CDR3 length: 15 amino acids. V shed 6 bases and J shed 0 bases, with 12 bases lying between them. CDR1 and CDR2 (germline): SGHTA, FQGNSA. The chain's CDR3 is CASSEGGSSYNEQFF. As DNA, the CDR3 is TGTGCCAGCAGTGAAGGGGGTAGCTCCTACAATGAGCAGTTCTTC.

In this sample, this clonotype turned up many times. The chain is built from TRBV3-1 and TRBJ2-1; D uncertain. Germline V CDR1 and CDR2: LGHDT, YNNKEL (reference sequence). V was pared by 0 bases and J by 6 bases, with 12 bases between. There are 15 residues in the CDR3. The CDR3 bases are TGTGCCAGCAGCCAAGATACAACTACGGGCAATGAGCAGTTCTTC. This translates into CASSQDTTTGNEQFF.

There are many counts of this clonotype. The V and J genes are TRBV20-1 and TRBJ2-7, with 13 positions matching TRBD2. The germline CDR1 and CDR2 sequences are DFQATT and SNEGSKA (reference sequence). Germline trimming cut 3 bases from V and 7 bases from J; bases unmatched to any gene: 3. The CDR3 runs to 13 residues. CDR3 region: CSARTGLAGEQYF. DNA of the CDR3: TGCAGTGCTAGGACGGGACTAGCGGGGGAGCAGTACTTC.

This clonotype showed up many times. The rearrangement uses TRBV18 and TRBJ2-7; tentatively, D is TRBD1 (6 bases). V gave up 3 bases and J gave up 1 base, with 10 bases separating them. The CDR3 has 14 residues. The germline V gene encodes CDR1 KGHSH and CDR2 LQKENI. The CDR3 reads CASSPADSSYEQYF. The CDR3 bases are TGTGCCAGCTCACCGGCGGACAGTTCCTACGAGCAGTACTTC.

The rearrangement links TRBV4-3 to TRBJ1-2; D remains unclear. The CDR3 is made up of 16 amino acids. Germline V gene data show CDR1 as LGHNA and CDR2 as YSLEER. V was clipped by 4 bases and J by 1 base, with 16 bases between them. As DNA, the CDR3 is TGCGCCAGCAGCCCCCGGGTAGGGCTTATTAACTATGGCTACACCTTC. Translation: CASSPRVGLINYGYTF.

This clonotype has at least ten counts. The chain employs TRBV6-1 and TRBJ1-5; 7 bases are a match to TRBD1. The junction had 3 bases not matched to a gene; V was cut back by 4 bases and J by 0 bases. CDR1 is MNHNS, CDR2 SASEGT, per germline. The CDR3 runs to 15 residues. CDR3 sequence (DNA): TGTGCCAGCAGTGCACAGGGGAATAGCAATCAGCCCCAGCATTTT. Its protein product is CASSAQGNSNQPQHF.

The table lists this clonotype with many counts. V is TRBV28 and J is TRBJ1-2; possible D gene TRBD1, 6 bases. The CDR3 is made up of 14 amino acids. Germline V gives CDR1 MDHEN, CDR2 SYDVKM. The germline V and J ends were trimmed by 6 bases and 4 bases, with 15 bases remaining between them. CDR3 bases: TGTGCCAGCAGCCTAACTGGACAGCCCTATGGCTACACCTTC. This gives the protein CASSLTGQPYGYTF.

This clonotype was observed many times. The V call is TRBV7-6, the J call TRBJ2-1; the D gene is possibly TRBD2 (6 bases). Germline CDR1 and CDR2: SGHVS and FNYEAQ. The CDR3 covers 18 residues. The ends were cut back, 4 bases at V and 6 bases at J, with 25 bases in the middle. CDR3 DNA: TGTGCCAGCAGCTCCCTTCGGACGGGAGTCTTCTTGGGCAATGAGCAGTTCTTC. It codes for CASSSLRTGVFLGNEQFF.

Regarding this clonotype: With a much larger clone just one base away, this may be a read error. V and J are TRBV6-1 and TRBJ2-3, with D possibly being TRBD1 (6 bases). The germline V and J ends were trimmed by 2 bases and 4 bases, with 19 bases remaining between them. The CDR3 has 17 amino acids. Per germline, CDR1 MNHNS and CDR2 SASEGT. The CDR3, as DNA: TGTGCCAGCAGTGAACAGGGGCGGACCAGGATCTCAGATACGCAGTATTTT. Translating it yields CASSEQGRTRISDTQYF.

Only a few counts were recorded for this clonotype. The J gene is TRBJ2-1, the V gene TRBV6-1; 8 positions match TRBD2. The CDR3 is made up of 16 amino acids. After removal of 2 bases from V and 1 base from J, the junction contained 4 bases not matched to a gene. Germline CDR1 reads MNHNS; CDR2 reads SASEGT. The CDR3 DNA reads TGTGCCAGCAGTGAATCAGGCGGGGGGTCCTACAATGAGCAGTTCTTC. Its protein is CASSESGGGSYNEQFF.

This clonotype was detected a few times. The V gene is TRBV24-1, the J gene TRBJ2-7, with TRBD2 as a possible D gene (6 bases). The CDR3 length is 14 residues. Germline values: CDR1 KGHDR, CDR2 SFDVKD. V gave up 3 bases and J gave up 5 bases, with 13 bases separating them. The CDR3 nucleotides read TGTGCCACCAGTGATCCGGGACTCAGGGACGAGCAGTACTTC. Translated, it gives CATSDPGLRDEQYF.

This clonotype was detected ten times or more. V gene TRBV2 combines with J gene TRBJ1-1, with TRBD1 matching over 8 bases. V gave up 4 bases and J gave up 3 bases; unmatched junction bases: 16. This CDR3 comprises 18 residues. Per the germline V gene, CDR1 is SNHLY and CDR2 is FYNNEI. CDR3 bases: TGTGCCAGCAGTGCAAGGCCTGGTTCAGGGGGCGATTACACTGAAGCTTTCTTT. This gives the protein CASSARPGSGGDYTEAFF.

This clonotype was observed a few times. This chain links TRBV9 with TRBJ2-7, with 8 bases matching TRBD1. Germline CDR1 SGDLS, CDR2 YYNGEE. The CDR3 is made up of 15 amino acids. Trimming at V came to 2 bases and at J to 1 base, leaving 5 bases not matched to a gene. CDR3 in DNA: TGTGCCAGCAGCGTCGGACAGGGTAGGTCCTACGAGCAGTACTTC. Encoded protein: CASSVGQGRSYEQYF.